This T cell receptor beta chain was identified during a study of blood T cell repertoires in COVID-19. Study summary: Some COVID-19 samples were acute and others convalescent; all came from the United States, Italy and Spain. In each case, the material was cDNA or gDNA derived from T cells, B-cell-depleted T cells, or PBMCs.

Authors' data handling: Nucleated cell counts were estimated from reference gene primer amplification. Only in-frame clones appear in the TCRdb table, and some are missing; sequencing was by immunoSEQ multiplex PCR. That table is the source of V, J and clone size, and D and trimming were worked out from the DNA. The sample lists some 300,000 clones, just under 90% occurring once. Researchers sorted participants into cohorts using their self-reported clinical history. This CDR3 has 15 residues. The germline V gene has CDR1 SNHLY and CDR2 FYNNEI. Trimming stripped 5 bases from V and 8 bases from J, with 21 bases between.

The rearrangement links TRBV2 to TRBJ1-2; D may be TRBD1 (6 bases). This TCR came from a woman between 50 and 59 years old who had been exposed to COVID-19. The specimen sequenced was PBMCs or T cells enriched from blood (not recorded which). In nucleotides, the CDR3 is TGTGCCAGCAGTATCCAGATGGGGGCGCGAGACGGCTACACCTTC. Translation: CASSIQMGARDGYTF.